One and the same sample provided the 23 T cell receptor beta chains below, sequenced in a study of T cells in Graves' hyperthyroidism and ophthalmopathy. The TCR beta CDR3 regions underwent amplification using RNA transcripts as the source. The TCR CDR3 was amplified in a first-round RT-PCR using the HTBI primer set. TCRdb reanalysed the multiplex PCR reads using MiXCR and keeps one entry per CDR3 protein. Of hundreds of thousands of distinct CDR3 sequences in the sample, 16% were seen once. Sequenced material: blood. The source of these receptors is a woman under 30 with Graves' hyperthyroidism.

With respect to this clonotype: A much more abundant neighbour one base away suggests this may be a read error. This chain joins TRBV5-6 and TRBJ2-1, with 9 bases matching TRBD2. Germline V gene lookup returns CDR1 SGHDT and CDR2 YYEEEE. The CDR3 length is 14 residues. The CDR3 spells CVSSTGTSRAEQFF. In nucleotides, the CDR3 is TGTGTCAGCAGCACAGGGACTAGCCGGGCTGAGCAGTTCTTC.

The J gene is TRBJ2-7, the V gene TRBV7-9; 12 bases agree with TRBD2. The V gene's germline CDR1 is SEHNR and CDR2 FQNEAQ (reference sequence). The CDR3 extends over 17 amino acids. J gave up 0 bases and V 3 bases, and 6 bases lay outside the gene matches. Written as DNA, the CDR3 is TGTGCCAGCAGCTTGTCGACTAGCGGGGGCTACTCCTACGAGCAGTACTTC. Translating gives CASSLSTSGGYSYEQYF.

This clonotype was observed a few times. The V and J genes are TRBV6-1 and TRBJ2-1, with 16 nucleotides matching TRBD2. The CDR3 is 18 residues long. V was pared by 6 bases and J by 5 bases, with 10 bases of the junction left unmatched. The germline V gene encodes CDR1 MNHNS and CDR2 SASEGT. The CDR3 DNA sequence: TGTGCCAGCAGCCAGGGACTAGCGGGGGGGCGGGGGAACAATGAGCAGTTCTTC. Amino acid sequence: CASSQGLAGGRGNNEQFF.

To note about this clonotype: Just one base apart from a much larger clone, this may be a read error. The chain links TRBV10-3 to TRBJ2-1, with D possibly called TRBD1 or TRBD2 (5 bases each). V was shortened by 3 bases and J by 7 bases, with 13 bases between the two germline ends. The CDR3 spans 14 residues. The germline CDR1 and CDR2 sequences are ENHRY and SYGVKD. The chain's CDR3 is CAISDPGLSNEQFF. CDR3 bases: TGTGCCATCAGTGATCCGGGGCTTAGTAATGAGCAGTTCTTC.

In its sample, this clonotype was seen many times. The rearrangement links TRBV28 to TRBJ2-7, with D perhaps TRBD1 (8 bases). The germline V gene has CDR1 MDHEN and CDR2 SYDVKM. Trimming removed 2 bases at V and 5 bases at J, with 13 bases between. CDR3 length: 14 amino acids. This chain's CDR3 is CASSLSGTGNEQYF. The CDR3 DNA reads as TGTGCCAGCAGTTTAAGCGGGACAGGAAACGAGCAGTACTTC.

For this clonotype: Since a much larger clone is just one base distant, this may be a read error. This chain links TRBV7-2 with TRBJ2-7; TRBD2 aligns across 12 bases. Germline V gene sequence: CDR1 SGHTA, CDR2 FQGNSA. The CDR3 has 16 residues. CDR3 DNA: TGTGCCAGCAGCTCCAGGACTAGCGGGACCTCCTACGAGCCGTACTTC. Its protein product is CASSSRTSGTSYEPYF.

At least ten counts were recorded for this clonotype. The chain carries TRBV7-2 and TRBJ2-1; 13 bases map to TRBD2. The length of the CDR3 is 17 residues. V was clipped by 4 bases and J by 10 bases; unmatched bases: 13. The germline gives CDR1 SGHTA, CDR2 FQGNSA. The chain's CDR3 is CASSYQGLAGTPQEQFF. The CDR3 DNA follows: TGTGCCAGCAGCTACCAGGGACTAGCGGGAACCCCACAAGAGCAGTTCTTC. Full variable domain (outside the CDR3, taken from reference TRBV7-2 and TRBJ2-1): GAGVSQSPSNKVTEKGKDVELRCDPISGHTALYWYRQSLGQGLEFLIYFQGNSAPDKSGLPSDRFSAERTGGSVSTLTIQRTQQEDSAVYLCASSYQGLAGTPQEQFFGPGTRLTVL.

The CDR3 region has the DNA TGCGCCAGCAGCCCCACTCCGGGACTAGCGGGGGGCCTATACAATGAGCAGTTCTTC. This gives the protein CASSPTPGLAGGLYNEQFF. The rearrangement uses TRBV4-1 and TRBJ2-1; 15 bases line up with TRBD2. The CDR3 spans 19 residues. The V gene end was trimmed by 4 bases and the J gene end by 4 bases; junction bases not matched to a gene: 11. Germline V lookup: CDR1 MGHRA, CDR2 YSYEKL.

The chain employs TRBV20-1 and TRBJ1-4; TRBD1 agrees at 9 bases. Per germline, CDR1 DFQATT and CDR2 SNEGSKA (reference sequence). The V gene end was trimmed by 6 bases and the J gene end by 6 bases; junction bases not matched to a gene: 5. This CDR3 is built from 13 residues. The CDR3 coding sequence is TGCAGTGCCTTTGGGACAGGGCATGAAAAACTGTTTTTT. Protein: CSAFGTGHEKLFF.

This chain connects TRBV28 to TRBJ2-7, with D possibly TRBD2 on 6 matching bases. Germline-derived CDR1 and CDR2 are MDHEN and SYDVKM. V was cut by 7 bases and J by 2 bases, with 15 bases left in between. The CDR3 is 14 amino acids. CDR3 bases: TGTGCCAGCACTAGACTAGATCCACCCTACGAGCAGTACTTC. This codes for CASTRLDPPYEQYF.

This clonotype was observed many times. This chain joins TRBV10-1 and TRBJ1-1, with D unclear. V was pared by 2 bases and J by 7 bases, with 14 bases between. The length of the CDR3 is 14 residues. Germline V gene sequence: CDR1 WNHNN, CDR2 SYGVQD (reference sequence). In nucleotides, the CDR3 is TGCGCCAGCAGTGAGGGGGATCTGAAGGGTGAAGCTTTCTTT. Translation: CASSEGDLKGEAFF.

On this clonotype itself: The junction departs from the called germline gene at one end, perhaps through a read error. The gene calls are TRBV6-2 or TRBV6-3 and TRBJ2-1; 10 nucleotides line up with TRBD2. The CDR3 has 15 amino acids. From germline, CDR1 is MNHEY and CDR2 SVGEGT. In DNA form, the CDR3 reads TGTGCCAGCAGTGCTAGCGGGGGCTCCTTCAATGAGCAGTTCTTC. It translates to CASSASGGSFNEQFF.

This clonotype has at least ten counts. CDR3 region: CASSLGGDSNQPQHF. CDR3 DNA: TGTGCCAGCAGTTTAGGGGGGGATAGCAATCAGCCCCAGCATTTT. The genes are TRBV27 and TRBJ1-5; TRBD1 is a possible D gene (5 bases). Germline-derived CDR1 and CDR2 are MNHEY and SMNVEV (reference sequence). Trimming stripped 2 bases from V and 0 bases from J, with 8 bases between. This CDR3 has 15 residues.

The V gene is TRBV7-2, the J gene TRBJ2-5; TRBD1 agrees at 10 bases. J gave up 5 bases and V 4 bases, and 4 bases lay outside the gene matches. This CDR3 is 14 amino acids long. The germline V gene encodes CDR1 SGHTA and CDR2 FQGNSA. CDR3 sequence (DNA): TGTGCCAGCAGCTCCGAGGGACAGGGGGAGACCCAGTACTTC. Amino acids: CASSSEGQGETQYF.

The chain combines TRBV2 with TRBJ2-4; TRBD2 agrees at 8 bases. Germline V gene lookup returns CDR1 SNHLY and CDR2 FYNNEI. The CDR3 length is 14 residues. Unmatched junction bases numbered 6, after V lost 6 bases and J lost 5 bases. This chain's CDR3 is CASRRTGGENIQYF. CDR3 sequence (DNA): TGTGCCAGCAGGCGGACGGGGGGGGAAAACATTCAGTACTTC.

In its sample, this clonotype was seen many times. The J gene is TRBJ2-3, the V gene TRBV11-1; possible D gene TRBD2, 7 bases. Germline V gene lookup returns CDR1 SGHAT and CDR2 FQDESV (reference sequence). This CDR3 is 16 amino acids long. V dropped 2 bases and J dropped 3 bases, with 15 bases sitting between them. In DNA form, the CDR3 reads TGTGCCAGCAGCTTAAGGTACCGGGGGGCGACAGATACGCAGTATTTT. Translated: CASSLRYRGATDTQYF.

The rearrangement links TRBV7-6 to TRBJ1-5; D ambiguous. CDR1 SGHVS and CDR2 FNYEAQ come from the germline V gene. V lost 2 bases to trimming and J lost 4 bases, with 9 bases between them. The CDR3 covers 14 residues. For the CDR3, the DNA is TGTGCCAGCAGCTTAATGGCAGGTAATCAGCCCCAGCATTTT. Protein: CASSLMAGNQPQHF.

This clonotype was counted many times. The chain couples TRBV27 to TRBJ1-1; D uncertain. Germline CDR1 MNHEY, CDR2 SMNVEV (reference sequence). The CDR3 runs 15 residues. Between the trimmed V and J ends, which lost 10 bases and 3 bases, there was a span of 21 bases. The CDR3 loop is CATASIGVWDTEAFF. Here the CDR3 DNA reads TGTGCCACGGCTTCAATTGGAGTTTGGGACACTGAAGCTTTCTTT.

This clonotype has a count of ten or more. CDR3: CSVEGDAVYEQYF. CDR3 in DNA: TGCAGCGTTGAAGGTGACGCCGTCTACGAGCAGTACTTC. The rearrangement uses TRBV29-1 and TRBJ2-7; no definite D call. This CDR3 has 13 amino acids. The germline CDR1 and CDR2 sequences are SQVTM and ANQGSEA. V dropped 1 base and J dropped 3 bases, with 10 bases sitting between them.

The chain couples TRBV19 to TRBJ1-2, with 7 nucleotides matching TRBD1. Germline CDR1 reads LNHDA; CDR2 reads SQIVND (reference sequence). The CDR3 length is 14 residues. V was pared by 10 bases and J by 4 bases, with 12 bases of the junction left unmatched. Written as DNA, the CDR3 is TGTGCCACCATACCCAGGGGGGTTTCCTATGGCTACACCTTC. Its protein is CATIPRGVSYGYTF.

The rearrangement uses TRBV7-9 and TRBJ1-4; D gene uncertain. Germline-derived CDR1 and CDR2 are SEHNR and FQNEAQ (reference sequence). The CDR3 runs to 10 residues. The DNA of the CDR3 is TGTGCTCTCAGGAATGAAAAACTGTTTTTT. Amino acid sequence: CALRNEKLFF. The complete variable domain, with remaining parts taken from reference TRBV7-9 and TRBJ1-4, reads DTGVSQNPRHKITKRGQNVTFRCDPISEHNRLYWYRQTLGQGPEFLTYFQNEAQLEKSRLLSDRFSAERPKGSFSTLEIQRTEQGDSAMYLCALRNEKLFFGSGTQLSVL.

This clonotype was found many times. DNA of the CDR3: TGTGCCAGCAGCTTCGGGACAACCTATGGCTACACCTTC. Its translation is CASSFGTTYGYTF. The chain joins TRBV11-1 to TRBJ1-2; possibly TRBD1 for D (6 bases). The V end was cut by 3 bases, the J end by 4 bases, with 9 bases between. The CDR3 is 13 amino acids. Per germline, CDR1 SGHAT and CDR2 FQDESV (reference sequence).

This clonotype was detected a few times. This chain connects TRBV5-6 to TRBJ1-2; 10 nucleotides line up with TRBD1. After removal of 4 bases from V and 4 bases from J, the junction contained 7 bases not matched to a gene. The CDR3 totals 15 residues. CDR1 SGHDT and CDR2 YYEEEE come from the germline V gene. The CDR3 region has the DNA TGTGCCAGCAGCCCCGCGACAGGGGGCGGCTATGGCTACACCTTC. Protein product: CASSPATGGGYGYTF.